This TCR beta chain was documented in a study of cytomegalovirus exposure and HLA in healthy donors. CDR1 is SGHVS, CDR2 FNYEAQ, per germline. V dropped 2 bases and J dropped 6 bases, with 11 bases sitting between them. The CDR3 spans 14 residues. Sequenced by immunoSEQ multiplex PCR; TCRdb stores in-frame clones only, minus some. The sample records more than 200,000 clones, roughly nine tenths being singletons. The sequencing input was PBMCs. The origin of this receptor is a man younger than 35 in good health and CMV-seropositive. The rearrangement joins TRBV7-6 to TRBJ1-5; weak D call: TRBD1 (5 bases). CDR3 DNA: TGTGCCAGCAGCTTACTACAGGCGGGTCAGCCCCAGCATTTT. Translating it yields CASSLLQAGQPQHF.